This is a list of T cell receptor beta chains from one sample in a study of shared clonotypes between healthy human individuals. Profiled with immunoSEQ multiplex PCR; TCRdb holds only in-frame clones, not every one. This sample has under 1,900,000 clones, with about 98.5% found just once. Sequences were obtained from naive CD4+ T cells sorted from blood. The source of these receptors is a man aged 25 to 40 in good health. CDR3s include the opening cysteine and the closing phenylalanine or tryptophan. The D gene is left open where the match is weak.

j_call: TRBJ2-1
v_call: TRBV5-4
d_call: NA
cdr3_nt: TGTGCCAGCAGCCTGGGGATGACAGGCCCGTACAATGAGCAGTTCTTC
cdr3_aa: CASSLGMTGPYNEQFF

j_call: TRBJ1-4
v_call: TRBV30
d_call: NA
cdr3_nt: TGTGCCTGCAAGCCGGGACGGCCGAAAGCGGAAACTAATGAAAAACTGTTTTTT
cdr3_aa: CACKPGRPKAETNEKLFF

j_call: TRBJ2-7
v_call: TRBV2
d_call: TRBD2
cdr3_nt: TGTGCCAGCAAGTTTCGAGCGGGAGAGTCCTACGAGCAGTACTTC
cdr3_aa: CASKFRAGESYEQYF

j_call: TRBJ2-7
v_call: TRBV4-1
d_call: TRBD2
cdr3_nt: TGCGCCAGCAGCCAAGGAGGACTAGCGGGAGTTCCCGAGCAGTACTTC
cdr3_aa: CASSQGGLAGVPEQYF

j_call: TRBJ2-1
v_call: TRBV7-2
d_call: TRBD2
cdr3_nt: TGTGCCAGCACCCGCAGCGGGAGGGCCTTCGGGAATGAGCAGTTCTTC
cdr3_aa: CASTRSGRAFGNEQFF

j_call: TRBJ2-1
v_call: TRBV27
d_call: NA
cdr3_nt: TGTGCCAGCGGGTACAGAGTTTACAATGAGCAGTTCTTC
cdr3_aa: CASGYRVYNEQFF

j_call: TRBJ2-7
v_call: TRBV5-4
d_call: TRBD2
cdr3_nt: TGTGCCAGCAGTAGCCGATCGGGACTAGCGGGACACGAGCAGTACTTC
cdr3_aa: CASSSRSGLAGHEQYF

j_call: TRBJ1-2
v_call: TRBV6-1
d_call: NA
cdr3_nt: TGTGCCAGCAGTGAAATAGACGGGAACTATGGCTACACCTTC
cdr3_aa: CASSEIDGNYGYTF

j_call: TRBJ2-1
v_call: TRBV5-6
d_call: NA
cdr3_nt: TGTGCCAGCAGCTTATTAGGGTTCGGCTCCTACAATGAGCAGTTCTTC
cdr3_aa: CASSLLGFGSYNEQFF

j_call: TRBJ2-3
v_call: TRBV19
d_call: NA
cdr3_nt: TGTGCCAGTAGTGCAGTACCAGATACGCAGTATTTT
cdr3_aa: CASSAVPDTQYF

j_call: TRBJ2-5
v_call: TRBV10-3
d_call: NA
cdr3_nt: TGTGCCATCAGTGGACCAACGCAGGGGAGTAGCGGAGAGACCCAGTACTTC
cdr3_aa: CAISGPTQGSSGETQYF

j_call: TRBJ2-7
v_call: TRBV7-2
d_call: TRBD2
cdr3_nt: TGTGCCAGCAGCGCCACACTAGCGAGGTGGTCCGAGCAGTACTTC
cdr3_aa: CASSATLARWSEQYF

j_call: TRBJ1-2
v_call: TRBV19
d_call: NA
cdr3_nt: TGTGCCAGTACCCCCGGACCTCGCGCCCTAGCTAACTATGGCTACACCTTC
cdr3_aa: CASTPGPRALANYGYTF

j_call: TRBJ2-2
v_call: TRBV5-1
d_call: NA
cdr3_nt: TGCGCCAGCAGCCTTGCCGGAGGACAGACCGGGGAGCTGTTTTTT
cdr3_aa: CASSLAGGQTGELFF

j_call: TRBJ1-5
v_call: TRBV19
d_call: NA
cdr3_nt: TGTGCCAGTAGTATAGATGCGTATAGCAATCAGCCCCAGCATTTT
cdr3_aa: CASSIDAYSNQPQHF

j_call: TRBJ2-3
v_call: TRBV11-2
d_call: NA
cdr3_nt: TGTGCCAGCAGCGCGGTTGGGTCTACCATAACGCAGTATTTT
cdr3_aa: CASSAVGSTITQYF

j_call: TRBJ2-1
v_call: TRBV30
d_call: NA
cdr3_nt: TGTGCCTTCCGCTGGGCCTCCTACAATGAGCAGTTCTTC
cdr3_aa: CAFRWASYNEQFF